Shown below are 12 T cell receptor beta chains from a single sample sequenced in a study of immune heterogeneity within non-small cell lung tumors. TCRs were amplified from roughly 540 ng gDNA of bulk tumor per sample. Several spatially distant biopsies were obtained per primary tumor intraoperatively. Samples came from untreated patients having curative surgery for newly diagnosed non-small cell lung cancer. The authors amplified TCR beta CDR3 by multiplex PCR with 32 V and 13 J primers. TCRdb re-analysed the multiplex PCR reads in MiXCR, keeping a single row per CDR3 protein. The sample has 9,400 or so distinct CDR3 sequences, roughly 30% seen once. The sequenced material came from lung tumor tissue. The receptors originated from a man aged 55 to 70 with non-small cell lung cancer.

This clonotype was picked up a small number of times. This rearrangement joins TRBV7-3 to TRBJ2-1; D is possibly TRBD2 (6 bases). CDR1 is SGHTA, CDR2 FQGTGA, per germline. The length of the CDR3 is 12 residues. Trimming removed 5 bases from V and 12 bases from J, with 14 bases in between. The CDR3 region is CASSPGDSGQFF. The CDR3 coding sequence is TGTGCCAGCAGCCCCGGGGACTCAGGGCAGTTCTTC.

The chain links TRBV12-3 or TRBV12-4 to TRBJ2-1; TRBD2 matches at 12 bases. J gave up 0 bases and V 6 bases, and 9 bases lay outside the gene matches. The CDR3 has 18 amino acids. CDR3 amino acids: CASSRGLAGLSSYNEQFF. CDR3 DNA sequence: TGTGCCAGCAGCCGGGGACTAGCGGGTCTTAGCTCCTACAATGAGCAGTTCTTC.

The rearrangement uses TRBV12-3 or TRBV12-4 and TRBJ2-2; D remains unclear. Trimming removed 4 bases at V and 1 base at J, with 4 bases between. This CDR3 comprises 13 residues. The CDR3 loop reads CASSSWNTGELFF. The CDR3 region has the DNA TGTGCCAGCAGTTCGTGGAACACCGGGGAGCTGTTTTTT.

This chain uses TRBV5-4 with TRBJ2-5; tentatively, D is TRBD1 or TRBD2 (5 bases each). CDR1 is SGHNT, CDR2 YYREEE, per germline (reference sequence). The CDR3 is 14 residues long. Deletions cut 5 bases from V and 2 bases from J, with 13 bases between. As DNA, the CDR3 is TGTGCCAGCAGGTTACGGGACGCACAAGAGACCCAGTACTTC. As protein: CASRLRDAQETQYF. Drawing the rest from reference TRBV5-4 and TRBJ2-5, the complete variable domain is ETGVTQSPTHLIKTRGQQVTLRCSSQSGHNTVSWYQQALGQGPQFIFQYYREEENGRGNFPPRFSGLQFPNYSSELNVNALELDDSALYLCASRLRDAQETQYFGPGTRLLVL.

A remark on this clonotype: The conserved closing phenylalanine or tryptophan is absent in this CDR3, likely reflecting a read error. The DNA is omitted, as the CDR3 cannot be located on it reliably, and the CDR3 follows TCRdb's listing. V usage is TRBV12-3 or TRBV12-4 and J usage is TRBJ2-3; the D segment call TRBD1 is taken from the table without a DNA check. The CDR3 is 16 amino acids in total, end residues counted. CDR3: CVSSLRQGAYEQYFGP.

Concerning this clonotype itself: Here the CDR3 omits its conserved ending phenylalanine or tryptophan, so a read error is the likely source. It is unclear where the CDR3 begins or ends on the DNA, so no DNA is shown, and the CDR3 is as TCRdb lists it. The chain has TRBV20-1 and TRBJ2-3; TRBD1 reflects the table's D call only, with no check against the DNA. Germline V gene sequence: CDR1 DFQATT, CDR2 SNEGSKA (reference sequence). The CDR3 length is 17 residues, termini included. The CDR3 spells CSARDPDRSLLQQYFGP.

This clonotype has just a few counts. V is TRBV3-1 and J is TRBJ2-3; TRBD1 aligns across 9 bases. The V gene's germline CDR1 is LGHDT and CDR2 YNNKEL (reference sequence). Trimming removed 4 bases from V and 3 bases from J; junction bases left unmatched: 8. This CDR3 region has 16 residues. The CDR3 loop reads CASSRGTGPHTDTQYF. DNA of the CDR3: TGTGCCAGCAGCCGCGGGACAGGGCCACATACAGATACGCAGTATTTT.

By share, this clonotype ranks as medium-sized. The chain uses TRBV7-2 and TRBJ1-5; D unclear. Germline V gene data show CDR1 as SGHTA and CDR2 as FQGNSA. V was pared by 6 bases and J by 1 base, with 13 bases between. The CDR3 consists of 15 residues. The CDR3 DNA sequence: TGTGCCAGCAGTCCCGAGGCCATAAGCAATCAGCCCCAGCATTTT. It yields the protein CASSPEAISNQPQHF.

Comment on this clonotype: With a much larger clone just one base away, this may be a read error. This rearrangement joins TRBV18 to TRBJ1-3, with D possibly matching TRBD1 (5 bases). Germline V CDR1 and CDR2: KGHSH, LQKENI. The CDR3 sequence is 19 residues long. CDR3: CASSPRVTVQAASGDTIYF. DNA for the CDR3: TGTGCCAGCTCACCACGGGTGACAGTACAAGCTGCCTCTGGAGACACCATATATTTT.

This chain uses TRBV2 with TRBJ1-5, with TRBD1 identical over 8 bases. Germline CDR1 is SNHLY and CDR2 is FYNNEI. The V segment lost 5 bases and the J segment 7 bases; nucleotides outside the gene matches: 13. CDR3 length equals 16 residues. CDR3 nucleotides: TGTGCCAGCAGTCAAGGGAGACAGGGGAGAGGCCAGCCCCAGCATTTT. Translation: CASSQGRQGRGQPQHF. The variable domain in full, with the rest retrieved from reference TRBV2 and TRBJ1-5, is EPEVTQTPSHQVTQMGQEVILRCVPISNHLYFYWYRQILGQKVEFLVSFYNNEISEKSEIFDDQFSVERPDGSNFTLKIRSTKLEDSAMYFCASSQGRQGRGQPQHFGDGTRLSIL.

In its sample, this clonotype was seen a few times. This sequence joins TRBV7-9 and TRBJ2-4, with a weak D call TRBD1 (6 bases). Trimming left V 4 bases short and J 4 bases short, with 14 bases between. CDR1 and CDR2 from the germline V gene are SEHNR and FQNEAQ (reference sequence). The CDR3 covers 15 residues. CDR3 DNA sequence: TGTGCCAGCAGCTCCCACGGGACATCGAAAAACATTCAGTACTTC. It translates to CASSSHGTSKNIQYF.

This CDR3 is CASSRLAGGSGANVLTF. CDR3 in DNA: TGTGCCAGTAGTAGACTAGCGGGGGGCTCTGGGGCCAACGTCCTGACTTTC. This chain uses TRBV19 with TRBJ2-6, with 13 bases that match TRBD2. CDR3 length: 17 amino acids. With 4 bases clipped from V and 0 bases from J, the junction kept 0 bases outside the gene matches. Germline CDR1 is LNHDA and CDR2 is SQIVND (reference sequence).